These 17 T cell receptor beta chains were all obtained from the same sample, sequenced in a study of blood T cell repertoires in COVID-19. Libraries were prepared by immunoSEQ multiplex PCR; TCRdb keeps only in-frame clonotypes and omits some of them. In the table there are roughly 200,000 clones, 86% of which are singletons. The sequencing sample was made of PBMCs or T cells enriched from blood (not recorded which). Every receptor here comes from a middle-aged woman with acute COVID-19.

This chain uses TRBV11-2 with TRBJ2-1; 10 bases fit TRBD2. Germline loops: CDR1 SGHAT, CDR2 FQNNGV. This CDR3 contains 16 residues. Trimming at V came to 5 bases and at J to 3 bases, leaving 7 bases not matched to a gene. As DNA, the CDR3 is TGTGCCAGCAGCCGAGCGGGGGGGAATAACTACAATGAGCAGTTCTTC. Protein product: CASSRAGGNNYNEQFF.

The V gene is TRBV7-8, the J gene TRBJ1-2; D may be TRBD1 (6 bases). The germline V gene has CDR1 SGHVS and CDR2 FQNEAQ. This CDR3 is built from 15 residues. The V end was cut by 4 bases, the J end by 6 bases, with 18 bases between. The CDR3 protein is CASSSNNDRLNGYTF. The CDR3 nucleotides read TGTGCCAGCAGCTCCAACAATGACAGGCTAAATGGCTACACCTTC.

The chain links TRBV30 to TRBJ1-6; D may be TRBD1 (6 bases). Trimming cost V 0 bases and J 7 bases, with 13 bases left between them. There are 15 residues in the CDR3. Per the germline V gene, CDR1 is GTSNPN and CDR2 is SVGIG (reference sequence). The CDR3 DNA follows: TGTGCCTGGAGTGTGGGGCAGGGGCTAAATTCACCCCTCCACTTT. This gives the protein CAWSVGQGLNSPLHF.

The V gene is TRBV19, the J gene TRBJ1-3; maybe TRBD1 (6 bases). CDR1 LNHDA and CDR2 SQIVND come from the germline V gene (reference sequence). The CDR3 totals 14 residues. Trimming left V 3 bases short and J 5 bases short, with 11 bases between. The CDR3 bases are TGTGCCAGTAGTATCTTGGACAGTCGAAACACCATATATTTT. Translating it yields CASSILDSRNTIYF.

The chain couples TRBV6-2 or TRBV6-3 to TRBJ1-1; a possible D gene is TRBD1 (6 bases). There are 15 residues in the CDR3. Between the trimmed V and J ends, which lost 2 bases and 1 base, there was a span of 11 bases. From germline, CDR1 is MNHEY and CDR2 SVGEGT. For the CDR3, the DNA is TGTGCCAGCAGTTACCCCAGGGGCCCGAACACTGAAGCTTTCTTT. Its protein is CASSYPRGPNTEAFF.

This clone appeared a single time. This sequence joins TRBV19 and TRBJ2-5; D may be TRBD2 (6 bases). CDR3 length equals 11 residues. V was shortened by 8 bases and J by 5 bases, with 9 bases between the two germline ends. Germline values: CDR1 LNHDA, CDR2 SQIVND (reference sequence). The CDR3 DNA reads TGTGCCAGTCGGGCGGGGGAGACCCAGTACTTC. It yields the protein CASRAGETQYF.

V is TRBV9 and J is TRBJ2-1, with 7 bases that match TRBD1. The germline V gene has CDR1 SGDLS and CDR2 YYNGEE. The CDR3 spans 13 residues. Trimming took 3 bases from V and 8 from J; bases not matched to a gene: 5. DNA of the CDR3: TGTGCCAGCAGCGGACAGGGTCGGCATGAGCAGTTCTTC. Its protein product is CASSGQGRHEQFF.

With respect to this clone: Other DNA sequences in this sample translate to the same CDR3. The chain joins TRBV19 to TRBJ1-1, with D possibly TRBD1 on 5 matching bases. CDR1 is LNHDA and CDR2 is SQIVND in the germline V gene (reference sequence). This CDR3 region has 14 residues. Trimming left V 1 base short and J 4 bases short, with 10 bases between. Here the CDR3 reads CASSIVAGGTEAFF. The CDR3 DNA sequence: TGTGCCAGTAGTATAGTCGCGGGGGGCACTGAAGCTTTCTTT.

V and J are TRBV9 and TRBJ2-1, with 7 positions matching TRBD2. Germline V CDR1 and CDR2: SGDLS, YYNGEE. The CDR3 contains 17 residues. The ends lost 4 bases at V and 1 base at J; junction bases unmatched: 11. CDR3 loop: CASSSKGSGGSYNEQFF. The DNA for the CDR3 is TGTGCCAGCAGCTCTAAGGGGTCGGGGGGTTCCTACAATGAGCAGTTCTTC.

The rearrangement joins TRBV15 to TRBJ2-1; 9 positions agree with TRBD2. With 4 bases clipped from V and 9 bases from J, the junction kept 7 bases outside the gene matches. The CDR3 spans 14 residues. The germline V gene encodes CDR1 LNHNV and CDR2 YYDKDF (reference sequence). Here the CDR3 reads CATSIQRGVREQFF. In nucleotides, the CDR3 is TGTGCCACCAGCATCCAGCGGGGGGTTCGTGAGCAGTTCTTC.

This rearrangement joins TRBV6-5 to TRBJ1-4; the D gene is possibly TRBD1 (5 bases). Trimming pared 4 bases from V and 0 bases from J, leaving 9 bases between. Germline values: CDR1 MNHEY, CDR2 SVGAGI. This CDR3 contains 15 residues. DNA of the CDR3: TGTGCCAGCAGTTCCGACAGAGCAACTAATGAAAAACTGTTTTTT. It translates to CASSSDRATNEKLFF.

This clone was recorded only once. The J gene is TRBJ2-2, the V gene TRBV7-3; TRBD2 agrees at 11 bases. The CDR3 is 16 amino acids. Germline V gene sequence: CDR1 SGHTA, CDR2 FQGTGA. V lost 4 bases to trimming and J lost 9 bases; unmatched junction nucleotides: 10. CDR3 coding DNA: TGTGCCAGCAGCTCGGATAGCGGGGGGGCCTCGTGGGAGCTGTTTTTT. This translates into CASSSDSGGASWELFF.

The chain links TRBV6-5 to TRBJ2-4; 7 nucleotides agree with TRBD1. The V and J ends lost 5 bases and 3 bases, in that order; junction bases with no gene match: 1. This CDR3 has 13 residues. Germline CDR1 and CDR2: MNHEY and SVGAGI. The CDR3 DNA reads as TGTGCCAGCAGTCCAGGGGGCAAAAACATTCAGTACTTC. This gives the protein CASSPGGKNIQYF.

This clone was picked up a small number of times. V is TRBV7-2 and J is TRBJ2-7, with a possible D match to TRBD2 (7 bases). The CDR3 is made up of 15 amino acids. Trimming pared 1 base from V and 6 bases from J, leaving 16 bases between. Germline CDR1 SGHTA, CDR2 FQGNSA. The CDR3 DNA follows: TGTGCCAGCAGCTTAGTGGGCGGGGGCCAGGGCGAGCAGTACTTC. Its translation is CASSLVGGGQGEQYF.

V gene TRBV19 combines with J gene TRBJ1-1, with TRBD1 matching over 9 bases. V trimming: 6 bases; J trimming: 6 bases; junction bases outside the gene matches: 17. The germline CDR1 and CDR2 sequences are LNHDA and SQIVND (reference sequence). The CDR3 totals 17 residues. CDR3 in amino acids: CASRHLGTGYSDAEAFF. Here the CDR3 DNA reads TGTGCCAGTAGACATTTAGGGACAGGGTATAGCGACGCTGAAGCTTTCTTT.

The rearrangement uses TRBV19 and TRBJ2-3, with D hard to call. CDR1 is LNHDA and CDR2 is SQIVND in the germline V gene (reference sequence). Trimming took 3 bases from V and 1 from J, leaving 8 bases between them. The CDR3 extends over 14 amino acids. The CDR3 coding sequence is TGTGCCAGTAGTATTTCTCGGGGCACAGATACGCAGTATTTT. Translated: CASSISRGTDTQYF.

This chain connects TRBV7-8 to TRBJ1-2; TRBD1 aligns across 8 bases. V was pared by 2 bases and J by 1 base, with 9 bases of the junction left unmatched. This CDR3 spans 17 amino acids. Per the germline V gene, CDR1 is SGHVS and CDR2 is FQNEAQ. In nucleotides, the CDR3 is TGTGCCAGCAGCTTACCGGGCGGGACAGGCTTTAACTATGGCTACACCTTC. Its translation is CASSLPGGTGFNYGYTF.